The 23 T cell receptor beta chains in this list originate from one sample, sequenced in a study of CD8+ T cells in alopecia areata. RNA extraction was followed by reverse transcription into cDNA, which acted as the sequencing template. The protocol was immunoSEQ multiplex PCR, while the TCRdb copy is restricted to in-frame clones and leaves out a portion. This repertoire shows about 140,000 clones, approximately 50% found once; its top ten account for 0.99%. The sequencing here drew on CD4+ T cells sorted from blood, taken at week 0. Every receptor here comes from a human donor with alopecia areata.

In its sample, this clone was seen a few times. This sequence joins TRBV30 and TRBJ2-4; no definite D call. The V end lost 4 bases, the J end lost 0 bases, and 10 bases lay between the germline ends. CDR1 is GTSNPN, CDR2 SVGIG, per germline (reference sequence). The CDR3 consists of 14 residues. The chain's CDR3 is CAWTVTLAKNIQYF. The DNA for the CDR3 is TGTGCCTGGACAGTTACCTTAGCCAAAAACATTCAGTACTTC.

A few counts support this clone. The chain couples TRBV27 to TRBJ2-3; D is possibly TRBD1 or TRBD2 (6 bases each). Looked up from germline, CDR1 is MNHEY and CDR2 is SMNVEV (reference sequence). Between the trimmed V and J ends, which lost 3 bases and 4 bases, there was a span of 17 bases. The CDR3 is 16 residues long. The CDR3, as DNA: TGTGCCAGCAGTTTTGGGTGGGGGGCCCACCCAGATACGCAGTATTTT. It specifies CASSFGWGAHPDTQYF.

The V gene is TRBV29-1, the J gene TRBJ1-1, with a possible D match to TRBD1 (5 bases). Trimming stripped 7 bases from V and 1 base from J, with 19 bases between. The length of the CDR3 is 15 residues. Looked up from germline, CDR1 is SQVTM and CDR2 is ANQGSEA. This CDR3 is CSARGKGARNTEAFF. In DNA form, the CDR3 reads TGCAGCGCCCGTGGGAAAGGGGCACGGAACACTGAAGCTTTCTTT.

The chain carries TRBV25-1 and TRBJ2-3, with D maybe TRBD2 (6 bases). V gave up 8 bases and J gave up 2 bases, with 14 bases separating them. The V gene's germline CDR1 is MGHDK and CDR2 SYGVNS. This CDR3 has 14 amino acids. The CDR3: CASSRLEATDTQYF. CDR3 DNA: TGTGCCAGCTCAAGACTAGAGGCCACAGATACGCAGTATTTT.

In regard to this clone: Other DNA sequences in this sample translate to the same CDR3. The chain is built from TRBV15 and TRBJ2-5; D ambiguous. Germline values: CDR1 LNHNV, CDR2 YYDKDF (reference sequence). V was shortened by 0 bases and J by 5 bases, with 4 bases between the two germline ends. The CDR3 loop spans 12 amino acids. The CDR3 sequence is CATSRDRETQYF. CDR3 coding DNA: TGTGCCACCAGCAGAGATCGCGAGACCCAGTACTTC.

The chain has TRBV30 and TRBJ2-7; weak D call: TRBD1 (6 bases). The CDR3 spans 12 residues. Germline assignment: CDR1 GTSNPN and CDR2 SVGIG (reference sequence). Trimming removed 8 bases at V and 0 bases at J, with 11 bases between. The CDR3 nucleotides read TGTGCCACAGGGCCTCACTCCTACGAGCAGTACTTC. Translation: CATGPHSYEQYF.

The chain carries TRBV5-1 and TRBJ2-3, with D perhaps assigned TRBD1 or TRBD2 (5 bases each). The CDR3 spans 15 residues. Germline CDR1 reads SGHRS; CDR2 reads YFSETQ. Trimming cost V 4 bases and J 2 bases, with 14 bases left between them. The CDR3 spells CASSPGRGTTDTQYF. Here the CDR3 DNA reads TGCGCCAGCAGCCCCGGTCGGGGCACCACAGATACGCAGTATTTT.

This clone appeared a few times. This chain connects TRBV6-5 to TRBJ1-3; TRBD1 aligns across 7 bases. CDR1 and CDR2 (germline): MNHEY, SVGAGI. V was pared by 4 bases and J by 5 bases, with 8 bases of the junction left unmatched. The CDR3 is 15 amino acids. In DNA, the CDR3 is TGTGCCAGCAGTTTCGTCGGGGACAGACGAAACACCATATATTTT. Amino acid sequence: CASSFVGDRRNTIYF.

This clone was observed a handful of times. V and J are TRBV7-2 and TRBJ2-1; 12 bases align to TRBD2. J was trimmed by 4 bases and V by 5 bases; bases with no gene match: 12. The germline V gene has CDR1 SGHTA and CDR2 FQGNSA. This CDR3 comprises 18 residues. The CDR3 loop is CASSPRSSGRAGYNEQFF. CDR3 DNA sequence: TGTGCCAGCAGCCCGAGGTCTAGCGGGAGGGCCGGGTACAATGAGCAGTTCTTC.

The V gene is TRBV5-6, the J gene TRBJ2-7; perhaps D is TRBD1 or TRBD2 (6 bases each). The length of the CDR3 is 14 residues. The germline CDR1 and CDR2 sequences are SGHDT and YYEEEE. Deletions cut 5 bases from V and 4 bases from J, with 16 bases between. The CDR3 sequence: CASRGRDKMYEQYF. CDR3 nucleotide sequence: TGTGCCAGCAGAGGGCGGGACAAGATGTACGAGCAGTACTTC.

V usage is TRBV29-1 and J usage is TRBJ2-7; possibly TRBD2 for D (6 bases). Germline CDR1 is SQVTM and CDR2 is ANQGSEA. The CDR3 has 13 residues. V shed 2 bases and J shed 6 bases, with 14 bases lying between them. CDR3 in amino acids: CSVENVLGGEQYF. CDR3 DNA sequence: TGCAGCGTTGAAAACGTCTTGGGGGGCGAGCAGTACTTC.

The chain recombines TRBV30 with TRBJ1-5; possible D gene TRBD1, 6 bases. There are 14 residues in the CDR3. CDR1 GTSNPN and CDR2 SVGIG come from the germline V gene (reference sequence). The V end lost 1 base, the J end lost 5 bases, and 12 bases lay between the germline ends. CDR3 coding DNA: TGTGCCTGGAGTGCGGGGGCTCAGGATCAGCCCCAGCATTTT. Encoded protein: CAWSAGAQDQPQHF.

The table lists this clone with a few counts. J is TRBJ2-1 and V is TRBV5-1; D ambiguous. Deletions cut 4 bases from V and 10 bases from J, with 6 bases between. The CDR3 has 10 amino acids. The germline CDR1 and CDR2 sequences are SGHRS and YFSETQ. In DNA, the CDR3 is TGCGCCAGCAGCACCGAAGAGCAGTTCTTC. Translated, it gives CASSTEEQFF.

V gene TRBV19 combines with J gene TRBJ1-4; D is unclear. The CDR3 loop spans 16 amino acids. The germline V and J ends were trimmed by 10 bases and 8 bases, with 26 bases remaining between them. In germline, CDR1 is LNHDA, CDR2 SQIVND (reference sequence). In DNA, the CDR3 is TGTGCCACCACACGAGTAGGAGGAGTGTATGGCGAAAAACTGTTTTTT. It specifies CATTRVGGVYGEKLFF.

This chain joins TRBV4-3 and TRBJ1-5; 7 bases fit TRBD1. Germline CDR1 is LGHNA and CDR2 is YSLEER. V shed 1 base and J 9 bases; nucleotides not matched to a gene: 6. This CDR3 is 14 amino acids long. CDR3 bases: TGCGCCAGCAGCCAAGTACAGGGGAGGGGGCCCCAGCATTTT. Translating it yields CASSQVQGRGPQHF.

This clone was seen a few times. Other DNA sequences of this sample code for an identical CDR3. The chain carries TRBV5-1 and TRBJ2-5; TRBD1 agrees at 9 bases. CDR3 length equals 14 residues. Germline loops: CDR1 SGHRS, CDR2 YFSETQ. The junction had 5 bases not matched to a gene; V was cut back by 3 bases and J by 5 bases. The CDR3 here is CASSSGQGRETQYF. DNA of the CDR3: TGCGCCAGCAGCTCAGGACAGGGGCGGGAGACCCAGTACTTC.

The chain combines TRBV7-2 with TRBJ2-1, with TRBD2 matching 10 bases. This CDR3 has 15 amino acids. J lost 4 bases, V lost 7 bases, and 7 bases had no gene match. Germline V gives CDR1 SGHTA, CDR2 FQGNSA. The CDR3 DNA sequence: TGTGCCAGCATGGTGTGGACTAGCGGATACAATGAGCAGTTCTTC. It codes for CASMVWTSGYNEQFF. The complete variable domain, with remaining parts taken from reference TRBV7-2 and TRBJ2-1, reads GAGVSQSPSNKVTEKGKDVELRCDPISGHTALYWYRQSLGQGLEFLIYFQGNSAPDKSGLPSDRFSAERTGGSVSTLTIQRTQQEDSAVYLCASMVWTSGYNEQFFGPGTRLTVL.

This chain uses TRBV29-1 with TRBJ1-2; 10 bases match TRBD1. Germline V gives CDR1 SQVTM, CDR2 ANQGSEA. This CDR3 spans 16 amino acids. Trimming removed 2 bases from V and 2 bases from J; junction bases left unmatched: 8. The CDR3 sequence is CSVEPKAGQGNYGYTF. As DNA, the CDR3 is TGCAGCGTTGAACCAAAGGCGGGACAGGGGAACTATGGCTACACCTTC.

A few counts support this clone. V and J are TRBV19 and TRBJ2-5; D may be TRBD2 (5 bases). The CDR3 consists of 15 residues. Germline V gene data show CDR1 as LNHDA and CDR2 as SQIVND (reference sequence). The V gene lost 4 bases and the J gene lost 5 bases, with 17 bases spanning the gap. In DNA, the CDR3 is TGTGCCAGTAGTACAGACTACTTCGAGGCGGAGACCCAGTACTTC. Translated: CASSTDYFEAETQYF.

This clone was detected a few times. The chain uses TRBV30 and TRBJ2-3; perhaps TRBD2 as D (5 bases). V was clipped by 0 bases and J by 0 bases, with 16 bases between them. From germline, CDR1 is GTSNPN and CDR2 SVGIG (reference sequence). CDR3 length: 17 amino acids. The CDR3 coding sequence is TGTGCCTGGAGTGTATCGAAAGGGCGGGCTAGCACAGATACGCAGTATTTT. It is translated as CAWSVSKGRASTDTQYF.

This clone was counted a few times. V and J are TRBV29-1 and TRBJ2-7, with D uncertain. V dropped 5 bases and J dropped 4 bases, with 9 bases sitting between them. The CDR3 extends over 11 amino acids. CDR1 is SQVTM, CDR2 ANQGSEA, per germline. The CDR3 DNA reads TGCAGCGTTCAGGTGTTGTACGAGCAGTACTTC. Encoded protein: CSVQVLYEQYF.

The CDR3 coding sequence is TGTGCCACCAGCAGTTGGACAGGCGGGGGAAACATTCAGTACTTC. This encodes CATSSWTGGGNIQYF. The V call is TRBV15, the J call TRBJ2-4; D is tentatively TRBD1 or TRBD2 (7 bases each). Germline loops: CDR1 LNHNV, CDR2 YYDKDF (reference sequence). The V and J ends lost 3 bases and 6 bases respectively, with 15 bases between them. The CDR3 sequence is 15 residues long.

This clone occurred once. V is TRBV5-4 and J is TRBJ2-1; possible D gene TRBD2, 6 bases. There are 14 residues in the CDR3. Trimming stripped 4 bases from V and 5 bases from J, with 13 bases between. In germline, CDR1 is SGHNT, CDR2 YYREEE (reference sequence). The CDR3 nucleotides read TGTGCCAGCAGCCCCGGGACTTTGAACAATGAGCAGTTCTTC. It specifies CASSPGTLNNEQFF.